What follows describes a single T cell receptor (beta chain). The data derive from a study of blood T cell repertoires in COVID-19. Profiled with immunoSEQ multiplex PCR; TCRdb holds only in-frame clones, not every one. This table holds about 440,000 clones, 75% to 90% found once. Per the germline V gene, CDR1 is SGHTA and CDR2 is FQGNSA. The V gene lost 2 bases and the J gene lost 3 bases, with 10 bases spanning the gap. The CDR3 extends over 14 amino acids. The sequenced sample consisted of peripheral blood. The receptor comes from a woman between 25 and 40 years old with acute or convalescent COVID-19. The V and J genes are TRBV7-2 and TRBJ1-2; D gene ambiguous. The CDR3 protein is CASSLPGEDYGYTF. The CDR3 region has the DNA TGTGCCAGCAGCTTACCTGGGGAGGACTATGGCTACACCTTC.